The source of this T cell receptor (beta chain) is a study of blood T cells in healthy people across ages. Next came a second PCR, run for about 6 to 11 cycles, which used a sample-barcoded 5' primer along with a J-beta primer mix. TCRdb processed the 5' RACE reads anew with MiXCR; each CDR3 protein has one entry. This repertoire shows about 800,000 distinct CDR3 sequences, 20% to 25% found once; its top ten account for more than 3%. As regards this clonotype: The antigen remains undetermined.

Study findings and constraints: Relative to aged donors, long-lived donors carried more naive CD4+ cells and displayed higher diversity. Leaving the PBMCs unsorted stopped any conclusive comparison of naive versus antigen-experienced cells.

Trimming pared 0 bases from V and 6 bases from J, leaving 14 bases between. CDR1 is DFQATT, CDR2 SNEGSKA, per germline (reference sequence). This CDR3 spans 14 amino acids. These data were also reused for a study on T cells of mothers and their children. As that report states: Three healthy Caucasian mothers gave samples, and so did their six children. From each mother came over 8 million TCR beta CDR3 reads, and from each child came a few million.

The chain couples TRBV20-1 to TRBJ1-2; D not certain. This receptor was identified in a boy aged 5 to 17 in good health. The sequencing input was blood. Written as DNA, the CDR3 is TGCAGTGCTAGAGACGCTCGGGAGCTTCATGGCTACACCTTC. Translation gives CSARDARELHGYTF.